These 9 T cell receptor beta chains share one sample of origin, sequenced in a study of human T cells and chemical hapten exposure (dated by TCRdb to the early 2020s). Libraries were made using RACE. Sequencing took place on a NextSeq 500. The raw public reads went through TCRdb reprocessing: fastp at Q25, MiXCR clone calling, in-frame beta chains kept. Identical CDR3 protein sequences are pooled into one entry, listed with their most common genes and DNA. The sample yields tens of thousands of distinct CDR3 sequences; roughly 12% were counted once. The ten most abundant clones make up 4.5% to 6% of the sample. This specimen's time point label, per the study, means: pre-sensitization, week 0. The treatment or condition label, as the study defines it: therapeutic diphenylcyclopropenone sensitization with weekly scalp DPC. The sample in question was whole blood, obtained in connection with sensitization to the hapten diphenylcyclopropenone (DPC). These receptors were obtained from a woman in her twenties or thirties with alopecia areata. Some clones in this sample may be carry-over from other donors' samples.

This clonotype has just a few counts. The chain uses TRBV11-2 and TRBJ2-5, with D perhaps TRBD2 (5 bases). This CDR3 contains 15 residues. Germline CDR1 reads SGHAT; CDR2 reads FQNNGV. Deletions cut 2 bases from V and 1 base from J, with 11 bases between. This chain's CDR3 is CASSLWRAAQETQYF. For the CDR3, the DNA is TGTGCCAGCAGCTTATGGCGGGCGGCCCAAGAGACCCAGTACTTC.

This clonotype was seen repeatedly, ten times or more. V is TRBV7-9 and J is TRBJ2-5; D remains unclear. The germline V gene has CDR1 SEHNR and CDR2 FQNEAQ (reference sequence). CDR3 length: 12 residues. Trimming left V 6 bases short and J 3 bases short, with 8 bases between. DNA for the CDR3: TGTGCCAGCAGTTACATGGAAGAGACCCAGTACTTC. It encodes CASSYMEETQYF.

This clonotype was seen at least ten times. The gene calls are TRBV7-9 and TRBJ2-5; D is uncertain. Trimming left V 2 bases short and J 2 bases short, with 6 bases between. The V gene's germline CDR1 is SEHNR and CDR2 FQNEAQ (reference sequence). The CDR3 extends over 13 amino acids. CDR3 sequence (DNA): TGTGCCAGCAGCTTATACCAGCAAGAGACCCAGTACTTC. Translated: CASSLYQQETQYF.

This clonotype was counted at least ten times. This rearrangement joins TRBV11-2 to TRBJ1-6, with a possible D match to TRBD1 (5 bases). Trimming left V 1 base short and J 10 bases short, with 14 bases between. The CDR3 contains 15 residues. Per the germline V gene, CDR1 is SGHAT and CDR2 is FQNNGV. In nucleotides, the CDR3 is TGTGCCAGCAGCTTAGGGGGCCAGGGTCAATCACCCCTCCACTTT. This encodes CASSLGGQGQSPLHF.

Ten or more counts support this clonotype. The chain carries TRBV7-8 and TRBJ2-2, with 7 bases that match TRBD2. This CDR3 is 16 amino acids long. CDR1 and CDR2 from the germline V gene are SGHVS and FQNEAQ. The junction had 8 bases not matched to a gene; V was cut back by 3 bases and J by 4 bases. CDR3 region: CASSFRGLVSTGELFF. For the CDR3, the DNA is TGTGCCAGCAGCTTTAGAGGACTAGTAAGCACCGGGGAGCTGTTTTTT. The variable domain in full, completed from reference TRBV7-8 and TRBJ2-2, reads GAGVSQSPRYKVAKRGQDVALRCDPISGHVSLFWYQQALGQGPEFLTYFQNEAQLDKSGLPSDRFFAERPEGSVSTLKIQRTQQEDSAVYLCASSFRGLVSTGELFFGEGSRLTVL.

This clonotype showed up many times. The rearrangement uses TRBV13 and TRBJ2-7, with a possible D match to TRBD2 (5 bases). The CDR3 extends over 14 amino acids. V lost 0 bases and J lost 3, with 9 bases in between. CDR1 PRHDT and CDR2 FYEKMQ come from the germline V gene (reference sequence). The CDR3 reads CASSLGEALYEQYF. The CDR3 nucleotides are TGTGCCAGCAGCTTAGGGGAGGCCCTCTACGAGCAGTACTTC.

There are many counts of this clonotype. The chain couples TRBV18 to TRBJ2-7; 8 nucleotides line up with TRBD2. Unmatched junction bases numbered 3, after V lost 3 bases and J lost 2 bases. CDR1 and CDR2 (germline): KGHSH, LQKENI. CDR3 length: 14 amino acids. CDR3 coding DNA: TGTGCCAGCTCACCTCCGGGGGGGACCTACGAGCAGTACTTC. The encoded protein is CASSPPGGTYEQYF. Combining the CDR3 with reference TRBV18 and TRBJ2-7 gives the whole variable domain NAGVMQNPRHLVRRRGQEARLRCSPMKGHSHVYWYRQLPEEGLKFMVYLQKENIIDESGMPKERFSAEFPKEGPSILRIQQVVRGDSAAYFCASSPPGGTYEQYFGPGTRLTVT.

The chain carries TRBV6-5 and TRBJ1-3; perhaps TRBD1 as D (6 bases). This CDR3 spans 15 amino acids. Trimming shortened V by 0 bases and J by 7 bases, and 13 bases separated the two germline ends. CDR1 is MNHEY and CDR2 is SVGAGI in the germline V gene. In nucleotides, the CDR3 is TGTGCCAGCAGTTACTCGAAGGGGGGCGGCAACACCATATATTTT. Translated: CASSYSKGGGNTIYF.

There are a few counts of this clonotype. This chain connects TRBV6-2 or TRBV6-3 to TRBJ2-1; 8 bases align to TRBD2. V was clipped by 7 bases and J by 7 bases; unmatched bases: 18. The CDR3 length is 17 residues. Germline CDR1 is MNHEY and CDR2 is SVGEGT. CDR3 bases: TGTGCCAGCACTACCCCCCCATCGGGACTAGGTTTAAATGAGCAGTTCTTC. This translates into CASTTPPSGLGLNEQFF.